The 8 T cell receptor beta chains below all came from one sample that was sequenced in a study of OX40 agonist ivuxolimab in advanced cancers. Sequencing was performed with immunoSEQ multiplex PCR; in TCRdb, only in-frame clones are kept and a portion is missing. Found here are about 70,000 clones, just over 85% of them singletons; the top ten hold 2% to 2.5%. The sample consisted of CD4+ or CD8+ T cells sorted from blood, taken in a trial of the OX40 agonist ivuxolimab. The receptors come from an adult with an advanced solid tumor such as melanoma, head and neck, liver or kidney cancer.

The chain recombines TRBV5-6 with TRBJ1-4, with D uncertain. Trimming took off 4 bases at V and 0 bases at J, with 4 bases between the two ends. CDR3 length: 13 amino acids. Looked up from germline, CDR1 is SGHDT and CDR2 is YYEEEE. CDR3 coding DNA: TGTGCCAGCAGCAGGACAACTAATGAAAAACTGTTTTTT. Translation: CASSRTTNEKLFF.

This clone occurred a few times. The V gene is TRBV10-3, the J gene TRBJ2-7, with TRBD2 matching over 8 bases. With V trimmed by 7 bases and J by 6 bases, 5 bases remained unmatched. The germline gives CDR1 ENHRY, CDR2 SYGVKD. This CDR3 is 12 amino acids long. The CDR3 is CAITGLAGEQYF. The CDR3 nucleotides are TGTGCCATCACAGGACTAGCCGGCGAGCAGTACTTC.

J is TRBJ2-7 and V is TRBV2; D perhaps matches TRBD2 (6 bases). Germline V CDR1 and CDR2: SNHLY, FYNNEI. This CDR3 is built from 13 residues. V was cut by 11 bases and J by 2 bases, with 16 bases left in between. CDR3 nucleotides: TGTGCCGTCTCCGGGACGGGAGCCTACGAGCAGTACTTC. Translation: CAVSGTGAYEQYF.

In its sample, this clone was seen a few times. The rearrangement joins TRBV29-1 to TRBJ2-7; 10 bases are shared with TRBD2. The CDR3 has 12 amino acids. The V gene's germline CDR1 is SQVTM and CDR2 ANQGSEA. The CDR3 nucleotides are TGCAGTATCGCTAGCGGGAGTGGTGAGCAGTACTTC. This encodes CSIASGSGEQYF.

The chain employs TRBV9 and TRBJ2-3; 9 bases are a match to TRBD1. The V and J ends lost 0 bases and 1 base, in that order; junction bases with no gene match: 6. The CDR3 consists of 17 residues. The germline gives CDR1 SGDLS, CDR2 YYNGEE. For the CDR3, the DNA is TGTGCCAGCAGCGTAGAGGGACAGGGACGACGCACAGATACGCAGTATTTT. Its protein product is CASSVEGQGRRTDTQYF.

This chain uses TRBV7-9 with TRBJ2-2, with a tentative D call TRBD2 (6 bases). The CDR3 has 15 amino acids. CDR1 and CDR2 (germline): SEHNR, FQNEAQ (reference sequence). The V gene lost 5 bases and the J gene lost 4 bases, with 14 bases spanning the gap. The CDR3 DNA reads TGTGCCAGCAGCCCAAGGAGGGTAACCACCGGGGAGCTGTTTTTT. Its translation is CASSPRRVTTGELFF.

The chain carries TRBV18 and TRBJ2-1, with D possibly being TRBD2 (5 bases). Germline V lookup: CDR1 KGHSH, CDR2 LQKENI. V lost 0 bases and J lost 13, with 13 bases in between. This CDR3 is built from 13 residues. The CDR3 region is CASSPPRPGDQFF. The CDR3 bases are TGTGCCAGCTCACCACCCCGACCCGGGGATCAGTTCTTC.

The rearrangement joins TRBV7-2 to TRBJ1-6; D remains unclear. CDR3 size: 15 residues. The germline V gene encodes CDR1 SGHTA and CDR2 FQGNSA. V lost 2 bases, J lost 6 bases, and 11 bases lay in between. CDR3 loop: CASSLQMAPNSPLHF. CDR3 coding DNA: TGTGCCAGCAGCTTACAAATGGCCCCTAATTCACCCCTCCACTTT.